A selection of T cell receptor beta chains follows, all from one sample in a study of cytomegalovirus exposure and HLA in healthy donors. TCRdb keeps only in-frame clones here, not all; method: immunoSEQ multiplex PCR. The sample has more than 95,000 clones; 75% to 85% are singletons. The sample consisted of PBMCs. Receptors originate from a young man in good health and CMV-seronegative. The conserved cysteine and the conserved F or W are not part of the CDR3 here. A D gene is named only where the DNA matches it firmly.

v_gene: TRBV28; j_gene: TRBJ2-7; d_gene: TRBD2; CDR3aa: ASKGGRVYEQY
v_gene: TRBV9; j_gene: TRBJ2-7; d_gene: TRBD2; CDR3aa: ASSVEPSGSSEQY
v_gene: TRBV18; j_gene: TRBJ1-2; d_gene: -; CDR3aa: ASSPGTRFGYT
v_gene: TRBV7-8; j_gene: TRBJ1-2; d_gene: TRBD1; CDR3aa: ASSLRQGQASNYGYT
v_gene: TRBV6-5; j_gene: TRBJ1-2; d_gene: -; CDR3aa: ASSYDTVNYGYT
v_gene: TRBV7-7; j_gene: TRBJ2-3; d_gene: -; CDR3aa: AQGDTQY
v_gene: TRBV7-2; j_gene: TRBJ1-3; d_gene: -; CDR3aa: ASSPGRVSGNTIY
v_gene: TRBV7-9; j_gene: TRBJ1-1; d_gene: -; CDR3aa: ASRAGGRDTEAF
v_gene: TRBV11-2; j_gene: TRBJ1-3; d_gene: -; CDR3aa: ASSLVPVSGNTIY
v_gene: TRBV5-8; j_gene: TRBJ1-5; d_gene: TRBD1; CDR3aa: ASSFRTGRGGTPQH
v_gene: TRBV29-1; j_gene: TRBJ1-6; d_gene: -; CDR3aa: SVTIQGASLI
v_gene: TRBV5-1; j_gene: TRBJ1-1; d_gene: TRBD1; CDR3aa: ASSGGGQVRTEAF
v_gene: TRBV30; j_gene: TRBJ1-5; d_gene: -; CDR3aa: AWSPLETGSNQPQH